This TCR beta chain was recovered during a study of monozygotic twins with inflammatory bowel disease. TCRdb re-analyzed the 5' RACE reads; it lists each CDR3 protein once, without DNA. In all, the sample yields around 150,000 distinct CDR3 sequences. Sample: blood. The receptor comes from a human donor with ulcerative colitis or Crohn's disease, or a healthy co-twin of an affected twin (not recorded which).

The CDR3 loop reads CASTQGVNSPLHF. V usage is TRBV10-3 and J usage is TRBJ1-6; no DNA is available, so the TRBD1 call from TCRdb remains unchecked. The germline gives CDR1 ENHRY, CDR2 SYGVKD. The CDR3 has 13 residues.